This T cell receptor beta chain comes out of a study of CD8+CD57+ T cells in acquired aplastic anemia. Genomic DNA provided the template from which TCR beta VDJ and CDR3 profiles were obtained. TCRdb re-derived calls from the reads in MiXCR, one entry per CDR3 protein. The sample has 200,000 to 300,000 distinct CDR3 sequences; about 44% are singletons. The CDR3 is 13 amino acids. Germline CDR1 reads SQVTM; CDR2 reads ANQGSEA. Between the trimmed V and J ends, which lost 5 bases and 5 bases, there was a span of 12 bases. About this clonotype itself: Its target is unknown.

CD8+CD57+ cell expansion had been shown by flow cytometry in patients chosen for sequencing. Notes on the study in general: Sharing between patients and controls was observed for some 27 CD8+ CDR3 sequences.

J is TRBJ1-4 and V is TRBV29-1; D unclear. This TCR was recovered from a human donor with aplastic anemia. The sample comprised sorted CD4+, CD8+, or CD8+CD57+ T cells (not recorded which) from PBMCs. CDR3 sequence: CSVQGNGNEKLFF. The CDR3 DNA reads TGCAGCGTTCAAGGAAACGGAAATGAAAAACTGTTTTTT.